This paragraph reports one TCR beta chain. The antigen is undetermined. These data originate in a study of cytomegalovirus exposure and HLA in healthy donors. Study observations and caveats: Productive status was seen about 87% or about 30% of the time for most TCR beta V segments in an earlier analysis.

PCR primers comprised 60 Vbeta and 13 Jbeta primers. The assay was immunoSEQ multiplex PCR, and TCRdb's table has in-frame clones only and misses some. Counted here are 95,000 to 150,000 clones, 8.5% to 9% occurring once; the ten biggest clones make up around 6%. The sequenced sample consisted of PBMCs. The clonotype originates from a woman aged 40 to 49 in good health and CMV-seropositive.

CDR3 sequence (DNA): TGTGCCAGCAGTGAGAAAGGACAGGGGGAGCTGTTTTTT. This gives the protein CASSEKGQGELFF. The chain couples TRBV25-1 to TRBJ2-2; weak D call: TRBD1 (6 bases). V shed 3 bases and J shed 8 bases, with 10 bases lying between them. This CDR3 is 13 amino acids long. The germline V gene has CDR1 MGHDK and CDR2 SYGVNS.